The 26 T cell receptor beta chains given below trace back to one sample, sequenced in a study of early T cells in non-severe SARS-CoV-2 infection. MiXCR, applied by TCRdb to the 5' RACE reads, yields one record per CDR3 protein. The sample carries about 110,000 distinct CDR3 sequences, roughly an eighth recorded once. The sequenced sample consisted of whole blood. The source of these receptors is an adult who was a healthcare worker with PCR-confirmed SARS-CoV-2 infection or an uninfected control (not recorded which).

This clonotype has a count of ten or more. The V call is TRBV12-3 or TRBV12-4, the J call TRBJ2-3; D remains unclear. Trimming pared 4 bases from V and 2 bases from J, leaving 10 bases between. The CDR3 has 14 residues. This chain's CDR3 is CASSYWPSTDTQYF. In DNA form, the CDR3 reads TGTGCCAGCAGTTATTGGCCTTCCACAGATACGCAGTATTTT.

The chain employs TRBV18 and TRBJ1-2, with D possibly matching TRBD1 (6 bases). The CDR3 covers 16 residues. The V and J ends lost 5 bases and 3 bases respectively, with 19 bases between them. Looked up from germline, CDR1 is KGHSH and CDR2 is LQKENI. The CDR3: CASSKYREVADYGYTF. Written as DNA, the CDR3 is TGTGCCAGCTCAAAATACAGGGAGGTGGCGGACTATGGCTACACCTTC. The variable domain in full, completed from reference TRBV18 and TRBJ1-2, reads NAGVMQNPRHLVRRRGQEARLRCSPMKGHSHVYWYRQLPEEGLKFMVYLQKENIIDESGMPKERFSAEFPKEGPSILRIQQVVRGDSAAYFCASSKYREVADYGYTFGSGTRLTVV.

This clonotype occurred a few times. The V gene is TRBV2, the J gene TRBJ2-4; tentative D call: TRBD1 (5 bases). CDR3 length: 12 residues. V was shortened by 7 bases and J by 9 bases, with 13 bases between the two germline ends. CDR1 and CDR2 from the germline V gene are SNHLY and FYNNEI. DNA for the CDR3: TGTGCCAGCACTCAGCAGGGTGGCATTCAGTACTTC. This codes for CASTQQGGIQYF.

This clonotype has more than one count but fewer than ten. The chain employs TRBV19 and TRBJ2-1, with TRBD2 matching over 13 bases. This CDR3 is 17 amino acids long. CDR1 LNHDA and CDR2 SQIVND come from the germline V gene (reference sequence). After removal of 7 bases from V and 3 bases from J, the junction contained 9 bases not matched to a gene. The CDR3 nucleotides read TGTGCCAGTACCGCCGAGACTAGCGGGAGGCTCTACAATGAGCAGTTCTTC. It encodes CASTAETSGRLYNEQFF. The variable domain in full, completed from reference TRBV19 and TRBJ2-1, reads DGGITQSPKYLFRKEGQNVTLSCEQNLNHDAMYWYRQDPGQGLRLIYYSQIVNDFQKGDIAEGYSVSREKKESFPLTVTSAQKNPTAFYLCASTAETSGRLYNEQFFGPGTRLTVL.

This clonotype was picked up a small number of times. The gene calls are TRBV6-2 or TRBV6-3 and TRBJ2-2; D is undetermined. Germline V CDR1 and CDR2: MNHEY, SVGEGT. V dropped 2 bases and J dropped 3 bases, with 19 bases sitting between them. The CDR3 has 18 residues. The CDR3 sequence is CASSYHPTLVEYTGELFF. In DNA, the CDR3 is TGTGCCAGCAGTTACCACCCCACCCTTGTGGAGTACACCGGGGAGCTGTTTTTT.

This clonotype appeared a few times. The V and J genes are TRBV24-1 and TRBJ2-7; the match to TRBD2 covers 8 bases. The CDR3 spans 13 residues. Germline V lookup: CDR1 KGHDR, CDR2 SFDVKD. Trimming at V came to 4 bases and at J to 4 bases, leaving 2 bases not matched to a gene. The CDR3 reads CATSDSGGYEQYF. The CDR3 nucleotides are TGTGCCACCAGTGACAGCGGGGGTTACGAGCAGTACTTC.

This chain uses TRBV3-1 with TRBJ2-7, with D hard to call. V was cut by 10 bases and J by 2 bases, with 21 bases left in between. There are 15 residues in the CDR3. From germline, CDR1 is LGHDT and CDR2 YNNKEL (reference sequence). CDR3 in DNA: TGTGCCACCGCCGTCCAACCCTTCCACCCCTACGAGCAGTACTTC. This translates into CATAVQPFHPYEQYF.

This clonotype was seen a handful of times. V usage is TRBV7-8 and J usage is TRBJ2-4; D gene uncertain. This CDR3 comprises 13 residues. The germline V gene has CDR1 SGHVS and CDR2 FQNEAQ. V lost 6 bases to trimming and J lost 1 base, with 7 bases between them. The CDR3 region is CASSPKAKNIQYF. The DNA of the CDR3 is TGTGCCAGCAGTCCGAAGGCCAAAAACATTCAGTACTTC. Using reference TRBV7-8 and TRBJ2-4 for the parts outside the CDR3, the full variable domain is GAGVSQSPRYKVAKRGQDVALRCDPISGHVSLFWYQQALGQGPEFLTYFQNEAQLDKSGLPSDRFFAERPEGSVSTLKIQRTQQEDSAVYLCASSPKAKNIQYFGAGTRLSVL.

The rearrangement joins TRBV3-1 to TRBJ2-3; no firm D call. Between the trimmed V and J ends, which lost 2 bases and 3 bases, there was a span of 15 bases. Germline V CDR1 and CDR2: LGHDT, YNNKEL (reference sequence). CDR3 length: 16 residues. CDR3 coding DNA: TGTGCCAGCAGCCAACAGGTGTACTCTCCTACAGATACGCAGTATTTT. Translation gives CASSQQVYSPTDTQYF.

The chain couples TRBV6-5 to TRBJ1-4; tentatively, D is TRBD1 (5 bases). The CDR3 runs 14 residues. V lost 5 bases, J lost 8 bases, and 15 bases lay in between. The V gene's germline CDR1 is MNHEY and CDR2 SVGAGI. The CDR3 loop reads CASSPLGGDEKLFF. The CDR3, as DNA: TGTGCCAGCAGTCCCCTCGGGGGTGACGAAAAACTGTTTTTT.

This clonotype came up a few times. The chain links TRBV23-1 to TRBJ1-4; D call uncertain. TRBV23-1 qualifies as an ORF whose function is uncertain. Trimming removed 2 bases from V and 5 bases from J, with 18 bases in between. The CDR3 sequence is 17 residues long. CDR3 region: CASSQGRRPERNEKLFF. The CDR3 DNA reads as TGCGCCAGCAGTCAAGGAAGGAGGCCAGAACGAAATGAAAAACTGTTTTTT.

This clonotype was recorded at least ten times. This sequence joins TRBV30 and TRBJ2-7; TRBD2 matches at 15 bases. V was pared by 8 bases and J by 4 bases, with 6 bases of the junction left unmatched. The germline V gene has CDR1 GTSNPN and CDR2 SVGIG (reference sequence). CDR3 length equals 14 residues. CDR3 sequence (DNA): TGTGCCGGGACTAGCGGGGGGAAAGGGTACGAGCAGTACTTC. It yields the protein CAGTSGGKGYEQYF.

This clonotype came up a few times. The chain is built from TRBV29-1 and TRBJ1-2; D call uncertain. Germline V gene data show CDR1 as SQVTM and CDR2 as ANQGSEA. The CDR3 has 11 residues. V shed 5 bases and J shed 8 bases, with 12 bases lying between them. CDR3 in amino acids: CSVSGPGGYTF. CDR3 sequence (DNA): TGCAGCGTTTCGGGCCCGGGGGGCTACACCTTC.

This rearrangement joins TRBV6-5 to TRBJ2-1; 7 nucleotides agree with TRBD1. The CDR3 sequence is 20 residues long. The ends lost 2 bases at V and 0 bases at J; junction bases unmatched: 16. Germline V CDR1 and CDR2: MNHEY, SVGAGI. Here the CDR3 reads CASSYRGDSRMSPSYNEQFF. DNA of the CDR3: TGTGCCAGCAGTTACCGAGGGGACAGCCGCATGTCACCCTCCTACAATGAGCAGTTCTTC.

The rearrangement uses TRBV29-1 and TRBJ1-2; D unclear. Per the germline V gene, CDR1 is SQVTM and CDR2 is ANQGSEA. V was trimmed by 2 bases and J by 2 bases, leaving 6 bases between them. This CDR3 spans 12 amino acids. The CDR3 nucleotides are TGCAGCGTTGAAACAGACAACTATGGCTACACCTTC. This codes for CSVETDNYGYTF. Using reference TRBV29-1 and TRBJ1-2 for the parts outside the CDR3, the full variable domain is SAVISQKPSRDICQRGTSLTIQCQVDSQVTMMFWYRQQPGQSLTLIATANQGSEATYESGFVIDKFPISRPNLTFSTLTVSNMSPEDSSIYLCSVETDNYGYTFGSGTRLTVV.

The genes are TRBV29-1 and TRBJ1-5, with D perhaps matching TRBD1 (5 bases). This CDR3 comprises 15 residues. From germline, CDR1 is SQVTM and CDR2 ANQGSEA. The CDR3 region has the DNA TGCATCGACCCCTTAGGACACATCAGCAATCAGCCCCAGCATTTT. Its translation is CIDPLGHISNQPQHF.

In regard to this clonotype: The junction and the germline gene differ at one end; a read error may be behind it. This sequence joins TRBV29-1 and TRBJ2-3; D is possibly TRBD1 (7 bases). The CDR3 extends over 16 amino acids. Germline CDR1 is SQVTM and CDR2 is ANQGSEA. CDR3 in amino acids: CSVRGGRQGGTDTQYF. CDR3 nucleotides: TGCAGCGTTCGGGGAGGTAGACAGGGCGGCACAGACACGCAGTATTTT.

The CDR3 DNA reads as TGTGCCAGCAGCTCGGACCTAAGGGGCGAGCAGTACTTC. Translated, it gives CASSSDLRGEQYF. This chain joins TRBV5-6 and TRBJ2-7; possible D gene TRBD1, 5 bases. The CDR3 consists of 13 residues. Germline CDR1 SGHDT, CDR2 YYEEEE. Trimming took off 3 bases at V and 6 bases at J, with 13 bases between the two ends. Full variable domain (outside the CDR3, taken from reference TRBV5-6 and TRBJ2-7): DAGVTQSPTHLIKTRGQQVTLRCSPKSGHDTVSWYQQALGQGPQFIFQYYEEEERQRGNFPDRFSGHQFPNYSSELNVNALLLGDSALYLCASSSDLRGEQYFGPGTRLTVT.

This clonotype was counted many times. The chain is built from TRBV9 and TRBJ2-7; the match to TRBD2 covers 12 bases. The trim removed 1 base at V and 5 bases at J, leaving 7 bases unmatched. Per the germline V gene, CDR1 is SGDLS and CDR2 is YYNGEE. CDR3 length: 16 amino acids. The CDR3 DNA is TGTGCCAGCAGCGTATCTAGCGGGGGGGTTTTGAACGAGCAGTACTTC. Translating it yields CASSVSSGGVLNEQYF.

The chain's CDR3 is CSVLPSNGELFF. DNA for the CDR3: TGCAGCGTCCTACCAAGCAACGGGGAGCTGTTTTTT. The chain combines TRBV29-1 with TRBJ2-2; D uncertain. Per the germline V gene, CDR1 is SQVTM and CDR2 is ANQGSEA. The CDR3 runs 12 residues. V was cut by 6 bases and J by 7 bases, with 12 bases left in between.

This clonotype was found a few times. The chain uses TRBV12-3 or TRBV12-4 and TRBJ2-1; 8 nucleotides match TRBD2. This CDR3 comprises 15 residues. CDR3 nucleotide sequence: TGTGCAATTAGAGAAGGCGGGAGGTCCTACAATGAGCAGTTCTTC. Translating gives CAIREGGRSYNEQFF.

The sample holds a few counts of this clonotype. The chain couples TRBV18 to TRBJ1-1, with a possible D match to TRBD1 (6 bases). The V gene lost 3 bases and the J gene lost 0 bases, with 14 bases spanning the gap. Germline CDR1 and CDR2: KGHSH and LQKENI. The CDR3 totals 16 residues. The CDR3 coding sequence is TGTGCCAGCTCACCGAACAGGGTAGCGCTGAACACTGAAGCTTTCTTT. This codes for CASSPNRVALNTEAFF. The variable domain in full, completed from reference TRBV18 and TRBJ1-1, reads NAGVMQNPRHLVRRRGQEARLRCSPMKGHSHVYWYRQLPEEGLKFMVYLQKENIIDESGMPKERFSAEFPKEGPSILRIQQVVRGDSAAYFCASSPNRVALNTEAFFGQGTRLTVV.

This clonotype was recorded at least ten times. V gene TRBV7-2 combines with J gene TRBJ1-2; 7 bases map to TRBD1. The CDR3 length is 15 residues. The junction had 8 bases not matched to a gene; V was cut back by 5 bases and J by 2 bases. Germline assignment: CDR1 SGHTA and CDR2 FQGNSA. CDR3 bases: TGTGCCAGCAGCGCGCCCAGGGGACAGAACTATGGCTACACCTTC. Translating gives CASSAPRGQNYGYTF. Filled out from reference TRBV7-2 and TRBJ1-2, the complete variable domain reads GAGVSQSPSNKVTEKGKDVELRCDPISGHTALYWYRQSLGQGLEFLIYFQGNSAPDKSGLPSDRFSAERTGGSVSTLTIQRTQQEDSAVYLCASSAPRGQNYGYTFGSGTRLTVV.

This clonotype was counted only a few times. The rearrangement uses TRBV5-1 and TRBJ1-3; TRBD1 aligns across 7 bases. Germline-derived CDR1 and CDR2 are SGHRS and YFSETQ. This CDR3 contains 18 residues. Trimming took 4 bases from V and 0 from J; bases not matched to a gene: 13. Here the CDR3 DNA reads TGCGCCAGCAGCAGGGGGCCTACCGGGACAGACTCTGGAAACACCATATATTTT. Amino acids: CASSRGPTGTDSGNTIYF.

This clonotype has a count of ten or more. The chain uses TRBV11-2 and TRBJ2-2; D might be TRBD1 (5 bases). The CDR3 covers 13 residues. The V and J ends lost 5 bases and 8 bases respectively, with 12 bases between them. Germline loops: CDR1 SGHAT, CDR2 FQNNGV. CDR3 residues: CASSPARDGELFF. CDR3 in DNA: TGTGCCAGCAGCCCCGCCAGGGATGGGGAGCTGTTTTTT.

This clonotype has a handful of counts. The chain is built from TRBV5-1 and TRBJ2-1, with D perhaps being TRBD1 or TRBD2 (5 bases each). CDR1 is SGHRS and CDR2 is YFSETQ in the germline V gene. With 3 bases removed from V and 9 bases from J, the gap between germline ends came to 10 bases. The CDR3 extends over 12 amino acids. The CDR3 region is CASSSGTGEQFF. In DNA, the CDR3 is TGCGCCAGCAGCTCAGGGACGGGTGAGCAGTTCTTC.